The entry below describes one T cell receptor (beta chain). Antigen: not known. This clone may be a read error of a much larger clone one base away. Regarding time point: persistent/refractory GD, antithyroid drugs over 5 years with positive TRAb. From PBMCs, RNA was extracted and then used to make the TCR library. This sample stems from a study of regulatory T cells in long-lasting Graves disease. Study context: Persistent cases took antithyroid drugs over 5 years and stayed TSH receptor antibody positive.

The germline CDR1 and CDR2 sequences are KGHSH and LQKENI. The CDR3 consists of 12 residues. In building TCR beta libraries, iRepertoire HTBI primers were used together with Arm-PCR of CDR3 regions. TCRdb re-called the multiplex PCR reads through MiXCR, storing one row per CDR3 protein. The data hold roughly 360,000 distinct CDR3 sequences, with approximately 25% observed a single time. Findings and limits, study-wide: Possibly, accuracy suffered from the small sample size. Study was limited to peripheral blood, excluding thyroid tissue. Favored gene segments in persistent disease were TRBV28, TRBJ1-2 and TRBJ2-5.

The material was peripheral blood mononuclear cells (PBMCs), obtained when the disease was refractory, from a patient treated with antithyroid drugs. This chain links TRBV18 with TRBJ2-2; TRBD2 might be the D (5 bases). This sequence was found in a woman aged 40-49 years with Graves disease. The CDR3 DNA follows: TGTGCCAGCTCAATGAACGTCGGGGAGCTGTCTTTT. It is translated as CASSMNVGELSF.